A single sample is the source of the 14 T cell receptor beta chains below, sequenced in a study of cytomegalovirus exposure and HLA in healthy donors. Primers: 60 Vbeta forward and 13 Jbeta reverse. The method was immunoSEQ multiplex PCR; TCRdb's version includes in-frame clones alone and lacks a portion of them. The table has some 110,000 clones, 65% to 75% seen once. Sequenced: PBMCs. These receptors were taken from a woman between 50 and 59 years old in good health and CMV-seropositive.

The chain links TRBV2 to TRBJ1-2; D is perhaps TRBD1 (6 bases). The CDR3 has 16 residues. V dropped 7 bases and J dropped 0 bases, with 18 bases sitting between them. The germline CDR1 and CDR2 sequences are SNHLY and FYNNEI. The CDR3 protein is CASNPSVSGANYGYTF. The CDR3 nucleotides are TGTGCCAGCAACCCCAGTGTGTCAGGGGCTAACTATGGCTACACCTTC.

V is TRBV28 and J is TRBJ1-1, with unresolved D. Germline-derived CDR1 and CDR2 are MDHEN and SYDVKM. V lost 6 bases and J lost 0, with 8 bases in between. The CDR3 totals 13 residues. Here the CDR3 reads CASRAVMNTEAFF. In DNA, the CDR3 is TGTGCCAGCAGGGCCGTAATGAACACTGAAGCTTTCTTT.

The chain employs TRBV5-1 and TRBJ2-5, with 9 nucleotides matching TRBD2. V lost 3 bases, J lost 3 bases, and 3 bases stayed unmatched. The CDR3 runs 14 residues. Germline lookup yields CDR1 SGHRS and CDR2 YFSETQ. The CDR3 DNA is TGCGCCAGCAGCTCATTAGCGGGAGAAGAGACCCAGTACTTC. Translation: CASSSLAGEETQYF. The variable domain in full, completed from reference TRBV5-1 and TRBJ2-5, reads KAGVTQTPRYLIKTRGQQVTLSCSPISGHRSVSWYQQTPGQGLQFLFEYFSETQRNKGNFPGRFSGRQFSNSRSEMNVSTLELGDSALYLCASSSLAGEETQYFGPGTRLLVL.

This chain uses TRBV18 with TRBJ1-5; possible D gene TRBD1, 6 bases. The CDR3 contains 18 residues. Germline V gene data show CDR1 as KGHSH and CDR2 as LQKENI. Trimming cost V 3 bases and J 0 bases, with 18 bases left between them. The CDR3 coding sequence is TGTGCCAGCTCACCGCAACAGGGATCCTATCATAGCAATCAGCCCCAGCATTTT. Encoded protein: CASSPQQGSYHSNQPQHF.

V usage is TRBV9 and J usage is TRBJ2-3; TRBD2 aligns across 7 bases. The V gene's germline CDR1 is SGDLS and CDR2 YYNGEE. The V gene end was trimmed by 0 bases and the J gene end by 4 bases; junction bases not matched to a gene: 2. CDR3 size: 14 residues. The CDR3 is CASSVGLASDTQYF. CDR3 nucleotides: TGTGCCAGCAGCGTAGGACTAGCCTCAGATACGCAGTATTTT.

This chain uses TRBV6-4 with TRBJ2-2, with a weak D call TRBD2 (6 bases). The CDR3 spans 14 residues. Germline lookup yields CDR1 MRHNA and CDR2 SNTAGT. V lost 6 bases to trimming and J lost 2 bases, with 10 bases between them. CDR3 nucleotides: TGTGCCAGCAGCTCCGGGACTAACACCGGGGAGCTGTTTTTT. This encodes CASSSGTNTGELFF.

The J gene is TRBJ2-5, the V gene TRBV18, with D possibly TRBD2 on 6 matching bases. This CDR3 comprises 15 residues. The germline CDR1 and CDR2 sequences are KGHSH and LQKENI. With 3 bases removed from V and 0 bases from J, the gap between germline ends came to 11 bases. The CDR3 DNA is TGTGCCAGCTCACCTGGGAGGCAGGACCAAGAGACCCAGTACTTC. It codes for CASSPGRQDQETQYF.

The chain has TRBV29-1 and TRBJ1-2; TRBD1 might be the D (5 bases). The CDR3 loop spans 13 amino acids. The ends were cut back, 3 bases at V and 8 bases at J, with 16 bases in the middle. In germline, CDR1 is SQVTM, CDR2 ANQGSEA. The CDR3 coding sequence is TGCAGCGTTGACAGGGAAACCTCTTGGGGCTACACCTTC. Amino acids: CSVDRETSWGYTF.

The chain combines TRBV30 with TRBJ2-3; tentative D call: TRBD2 (6 bases). Germline CDR1 GTSNPN, CDR2 SVGIG (reference sequence). Trimming took off 3 bases at V and 1 base at J, with 26 bases between the two ends. The CDR3 is made up of 19 amino acids. CDR3 nucleotides: TGTGCCTGGAGACCTATCGACACGGCGGGACCCCGTCGCACAGATACGCAGTATTTT. Translation gives CAWRPIDTAGPRRTDTQYF.

This clone has just one count. This sequence joins TRBV29-1 and TRBJ2-3, with TRBD1 matching 9 bases. The CDR3 extends over 15 amino acids. CDR1 is SQVTM and CDR2 is ANQGSEA in the germline V gene. V lost 2 bases, J lost 1 base, and 4 bases stayed unmatched. The CDR3 region has the DNA TGCAGCGTTGAATCATGGACAGGGGGCACAGATACGCAGTATTTT. This sequence encodes CSVESWTGGTDTQYF.

This clone has only a few counts. This chain connects TRBV7-3 to TRBJ2-5, with 8 positions matching TRBD1. Germline CDR1 and CDR2: SGHTA and FQGTGA. The CDR3 has 13 amino acids. With V trimmed by 3 bases and J by 6 bases, 3 bases remained unmatched. Here the CDR3 DNA reads TGTGCCAGCAGCTTTGGACAGGGCCAGACCCAGTACTTC. Translated: CASSFGQGQTQYF. Full variable domain (outside the CDR3, taken from reference TRBV7-3 and TRBJ2-5): GAGVSQTPSNKVTEKGKYVELRCDPISGHTALYWYRQSLGQGPEFLIYFQGTGAADDSGLPNDRFFAVRPEGSVSTLKIQRTERGDSAVYLCASSFGQGQTQYFGPGTRLLVL.

V and J are TRBV7-3 and TRBJ1-2, with 9 bases aligning to TRBD1. This CDR3 comprises 13 residues. CDR1 is SGHTA, CDR2 FQGTGA, per germline. With V trimmed by 5 bases and J by 7 bases, 5 bases remained unmatched. The CDR3 DNA reads TGTGCCAGCAGCCCCGGGACAGGGAGTGGCTACACCTTC. Translated, it gives CASSPGTGSGYTF. Full variable domain (missing parts from reference TRBV7-3 and TRBJ1-2): GAGVSQTPSNKVTEKGKYVELRCDPISGHTALYWYRQSLGQGPEFLIYFQGTGAADDSGLPNDRFFAVRPEGSVSTLKIQRTERGDSAVYLCASSPGTGSGYTFGSGTRLTVV.

The chain employs TRBV15 and TRBJ2-5, with 7 bases identical to TRBD1. The ends lost 0 bases at V and 5 bases at J; junction bases unmatched: 6. This CDR3 is built from 15 residues. The germline V gene has CDR1 LNHNV and CDR2 YYDKDF (reference sequence). The CDR3 nucleotides read TGTGCCACCAGCAGAGATCCGGCACAGGGGGAGACCCAGTACTTC. Protein sequence: CATSRDPAQGETQYF.

V gene TRBV2 combines with J gene TRBJ2-7; 9 nucleotides align to TRBD2. The CDR3 spans 14 residues. The germline CDR1 and CDR2 sequences are SNHLY and FYNNEI. With 5 bases clipped from V and 0 bases from J, the junction kept 2 bases outside the gene matches. The CDR3 nucleotides read TGTGCCAGCAGTTTTAGCGGGAGCTCCTACGAGCAGTACTTC. It encodes CASSFSGSSYEQYF. The whole variable domain, remainder taken from reference TRBV2 and TRBJ2-7, is EPEVTQTPSHQVTQMGQEVILRCVPISNHLYFYWYRQILGQKVEFLVSFYNNEISEKSEIFDDQFSVERPDGSNFTLKIRSTKLEDSAMYFCASSFSGSSYEQYFGPGTRLTVT.